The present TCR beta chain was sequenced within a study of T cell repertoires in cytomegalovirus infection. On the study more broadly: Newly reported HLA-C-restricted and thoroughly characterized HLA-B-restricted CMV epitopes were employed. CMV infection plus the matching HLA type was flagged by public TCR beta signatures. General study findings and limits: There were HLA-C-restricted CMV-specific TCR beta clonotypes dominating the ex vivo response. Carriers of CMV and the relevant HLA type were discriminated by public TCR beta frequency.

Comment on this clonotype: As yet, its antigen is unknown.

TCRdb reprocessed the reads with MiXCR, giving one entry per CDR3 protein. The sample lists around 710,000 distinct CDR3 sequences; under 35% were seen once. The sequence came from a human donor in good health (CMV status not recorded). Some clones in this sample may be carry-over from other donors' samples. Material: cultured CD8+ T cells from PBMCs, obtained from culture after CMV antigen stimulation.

The CDR3 DNA reads TGTGCCAGCAGCTTAGTGACAGGGGGGAGCTACGAGCAGTACGTC. The encoded protein is CASSLVTGGSYEQYV. The chain uses TRBV13 and TRBJ2-7; 9 nucleotides agree with TRBD1. Trimming took 1 base from V and 3 from J; bases not matched to a gene: 4. CDR3 length equals 15 residues. CDR1 is PRHDT, CDR2 FYEKMQ, per germline (reference sequence).